This T cell receptor beta chain came from a study of blood T cell repertoires in COVID-19. Sequencing used immunoSEQ multiplex PCR; TCRdb keeps in-frame clones, though not all of them. The table has roughly 250,000 clones, about 87% seen once. Membership in each cohort depended on participant-reported clinical history. Germline loops: CDR1 SGHTS, CDR2 YDEGEE. The length of the CDR3 is 15 residues. Trimming pared 6 bases from V and 1 base from J, leaving 14 bases between. The chain recombines TRBV5-8 with TRBJ1-3; D not resolved. The receptor's source is a woman aged 40 to 50 with acute COVID-19. Sequencing was performed on PBMCs or T cells enriched from blood (not recorded which). In nucleotides, the CDR3 is TGTGCCAGCAACCATCTAGGAGGATCTGGAAACACCATATATTTT. It encodes CASNHLGGSGNTIYF.